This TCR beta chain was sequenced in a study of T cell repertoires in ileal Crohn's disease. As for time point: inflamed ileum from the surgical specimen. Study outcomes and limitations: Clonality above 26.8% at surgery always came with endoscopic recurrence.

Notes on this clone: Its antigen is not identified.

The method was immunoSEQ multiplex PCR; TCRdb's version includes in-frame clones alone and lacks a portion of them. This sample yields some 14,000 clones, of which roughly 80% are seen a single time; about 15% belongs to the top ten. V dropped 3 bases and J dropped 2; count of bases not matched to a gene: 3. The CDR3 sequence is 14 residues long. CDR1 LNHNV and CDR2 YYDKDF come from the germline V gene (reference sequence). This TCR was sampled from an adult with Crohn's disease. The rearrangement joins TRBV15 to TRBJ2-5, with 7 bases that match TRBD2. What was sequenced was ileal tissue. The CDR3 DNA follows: TGTGCCACCAGCAGGGGACTACAACAAGAGACCCAGTACTTC. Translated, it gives CATSRGLQQETQYF.